In its sample, the clone carrying this T cell receptor beta chain was seen a few times. It was RNA transcripts that yielded the amplified TCR beta CDR3 regions. RT-PCR in the first round (using the HTBI primer set) targeted the TCR CDR3. TCRdb reprocessed the multiplex PCR reads via MiXCR and lists one record per CDR3 protein. The table includes roughly 710,000 distinct CDR3 sequences, over 35% detected once. These data are taken from a study of T cells in Graves' hyperthyroidism and ophthalmopathy. Study-wide background: Initial diagnosis, before any treatment, was when peripheral blood was collected.

CDR1 and CDR2 (germline): SGHDT, YYEEEE. Trimming removed 4 bases from V and 5 bases from J; junction bases left unmatched: 9. This CDR3 contains 15 residues. Diagnosis of hyperthyroidism was new in patients aged 18 to 65, and its duration was under 2 months. On the basis of clinical symptoms, serum thyroxine and TRAb, thyroid ultrasound and orbital computed tomography, diagnoses were made. This clonotype was obtained from a woman aged 40 to 50 with Graves' hyperthyroidism. The sample taken for sequencing was blood. The chain uses TRBV5-6 and TRBJ1-1; TRBD1 aligns across 9 bases. CDR3 amino acids: CASSASDRGWTEAFF. CDR3 DNA sequence: TGTGCCAGCAGCGCCTCGGACAGGGGTTGGACTGAAGCTTTCTTT.